This T cell receptor (beta chain) was observed in a study of cytomegalovirus exposure and HLA in healthy donors. The study's findings and limits: Within the data, a cluster of highly shared sequence variants was likely a sequencing artifact. Several of the most significant clusters appeared linked to common viral pathogens, based on a later analysis.

On this clone itself: The antigen is undetermined.

Researchers ran the PCR with 60 Vbeta and 13 Jbeta primers. Data came from immunoSEQ multiplex PCR; TCRdb stores just in-frame clones and leaves some out. The table includes some 170,000 clones, approximately 82% detected once. The CDR3 has 15 amino acids. V shed 1 base, J shed 5 bases, and the junction held 4 bases outside the gene matches. The V gene's germline CDR1 is PRHDT and CDR2 FYEKMQ (reference sequence). V usage is TRBV13 and J usage is TRBJ2-2, with 7 bases aligning to TRBD2. The sample consisted of PBMCs. The receptor was isolated from a woman aged 25 to 39 in good health and CMV-seronegative. The CDR3 DNA is TGTGCCAGCAGCTTAGTTGGGACTAAGACCGGGGAGCTGTTTTTT. Its translation: CASSLVGTKTGELFF.